This T cell receptor (beta chain) was found in a study of T cells in Graves' hyperthyroidism and ophthalmopathy. Template material for amplifying TCR beta CDR3 regions consisted of RNA transcripts. An initial round of RT-PCR targeting the TCR CDR3 relied on the HTBI primer set. TCRdb analysed the multiplex PCR reads with MiXCR anew, one entry per CDR3 protein. This table holds approximately 870,000 distinct CDR3 sequences, approximately 40% found once. Comment on this clonotype: The antigen remains unidentified.

This CDR3 contains 12 residues. The germline V gene has CDR1 LGHNT and CDR2 FRNRAP. With 6 bases removed from V and 7 bases from J, the gap between germline ends came to 13 bases. Findings and caveats of the study: The model made its ophthalmopathy prediction, and onset followed a median about 6.8 months later.

This sequence joins TRBV12-5 and TRBJ2-7, with unresolved D. This TCR was recovered from a man in his late teens or twenties with Graves' hyperthyroidism. The sequenced sample was blood. CDR3 bases: TGTGCTAGTGGCGTGCCGCCTGTTGAGCAGTACTTC. Amino acids: CASGVPPVEQYF. Looking up the rest from reference TRBV12-5 and TRBJ2-7 gives the full variable domain: DARVTQTPRHKVTEMGQEVTMRCQPILGHNTVFWYRQTMMQGLELLAYFRNRAPLDDSGMPKDRFSAEMPDATLATLKIQPSEPRDSAVYFCASGVPPVEQYFGPGTRLTVT.